A single sample gave rise to the 17 T cell receptor beta chains below, sequenced in a study of blood T cell repertoires in COVID-19 (dated by TCRdb to about 2020). The library was produced with the immunoSEQ multiplex PCR assay. Drawn from immuneACCESS, this table holds only the in-frame rearrangements with V and J called that TCRdb kept. Clones are partly lost; checked studies trace under half to an unresolved V gene and leave the rest unexplained. The sample data list over 200,000 clones, and 75% to 90% of these were observed just once. The leading ten clones occupy approximately 2.6% of the sample. Sequenced input: peripheral blood. The receptors here all came from a man younger than 40 with COVID-19, enrolled during active disease.

The V gene is TRBV3-1 (or the pseudogene TRBV3-2), the J gene TRBJ1-1; no reliable D call. Trimming left V 4 bases short and J 3 bases short, with 18 bases between. The CDR3 has 16 amino acids. Germline CDR1 reads LGHDT; CDR2 reads YNNKEL (reference sequence). CDR3 sequence (DNA): TGTGCCAGCAGCCCCTCGCATGGTGGAGATGACACTGAAGCTTTCTTT. Translation gives CASSPSHGGDDTEAFF.

This chain links TRBV5-1 with TRBJ2-2, with a tentative D call TRBD1 (6 bases). Trimming stripped 3 bases from V and 7 bases from J, with 7 bases between. The CDR3 loop spans 12 amino acids. Germline V gene sequence: CDR1 SGHRS, CDR2 YFSETQ. Here the CDR3 DNA reads TGCGCCAGCAGCTCAGGGGTCGGGGAGCTGTTTTTT. Protein: CASSSGVGELFF. Combining the CDR3 with reference TRBV5-1 and TRBJ2-2 gives the whole variable domain KAGVTQTPRYLIKTRGQQVTLSCSPISGHRSVSWYQQTPGQGLQFLFEYFSETQRNKGNFPGRFSGRQFSNSRSEMNVSTLELGDSALYLCASSSGVGELFFGEGSRLTVL.

This chain connects TRBV10-3 to TRBJ1-2; 11 bases fit TRBD1. Germline assignment: CDR1 ENHRY and CDR2 SYGVKD. Trimming at V came to 7 bases and at J to 1 base, leaving 8 bases not matched to a gene. This CDR3 contains 16 residues. The CDR3 sequence is CAITRGQGALNYGYTF. The CDR3 nucleotides read TGTGCCATCACCCGCGGACAGGGGGCTCTTAACTATGGCTACACCTTC.

The chain recombines TRBV11-2 with TRBJ1-6; 8 bases align to TRBD1. With V trimmed by 5 bases and J by 7 bases, 7 bases remained unmatched. Germline V gene sequence: CDR1 SGHAT, CDR2 FQNNGV. This CDR3 region has 15 residues. DNA of the CDR3: TGTGCCAGCAGCCCAAGACAGGGGCGGAATTCACCCCTCCACTTT. Residues: CASSPRQGRNSPLHF.

The chain combines TRBV19 with TRBJ2-7; a possible D gene is TRBD1 (6 bases). V lost 6 bases and J lost 3, with 21 bases in between. Germline assignment: CDR1 LNHDA and CDR2 SQIVND (reference sequence). The CDR3 runs to 16 residues. In DNA, the CDR3 is TGTGCCAGTAGAAGATCCGGGACATTGGACGACTACGAGCAGTACTTC. As protein: CASRRSGTLDDYEQYF.

V usage is TRBV5-1 and J usage is TRBJ2-7; D is possibly TRBD1 (5 bases). V lost 7 bases to trimming and J lost 2 bases, with 16 bases between them. Germline CDR1 reads SGHRS; CDR2 reads YFSETQ. This CDR3 has 14 residues. CDR3 DNA sequence: TGCGCCAGCTCCAGGGTAGGGCAGACCTACGAGCAGTACTTC. Translation: CASSRVGQTYEQYF. The whole variable domain, remainder taken from reference TRBV5-1 and TRBJ2-7, is KAGVTQTPRYLIKTRGQQVTLSCSPISGHRSVSWYQQTPGQGLQFLFEYFSETQRNKGNFPGRFSGRQFSNSRSEMNVSTLELGDSALYLCASSRVGQTYEQYFGPGTRLTVT.

This sequence joins TRBV5-4 and TRBJ1-1; a weak D match, TRBD1 (5 bases). Germline CDR1 and CDR2: SGHNT and YYREEE (reference sequence). The CDR3 sequence is 15 residues long. V lost 6 bases and J 7 bases, leaving 22 bases between the germline ends. The CDR3 is CASKSRRGNTNEAFF. The CDR3, as DNA: TGTGCCAGCAAATCTAGGCGGGGGAACACTAATGAAGCTTTCTTT.

J is TRBJ1-5 and V is TRBV7-8; 9 bases are a match to TRBD1. Germline V CDR1 and CDR2: SGHVS, FQNEAQ. V lost 5 bases to trimming and J lost 4 bases; unmatched junction nucleotides: 6. The CDR3 length is 15 residues. CDR3 protein: CASSKGTGQNQPQHF. The DNA for the CDR3 is TGTGCCAGCAGCAAGGGGACAGGGCAAAATCAGCCCCAGCATTTT.

V is TRBV24-1 and J is TRBJ2-1; 7 bases line up with TRBD2. The CDR3 consists of 13 residues. Losses at the gene ends were 1 base for V and 9 bases for J; bases not matched to a gene: 2. Germline CDR1 and CDR2: KGHDR and SFDVKD. CDR3 residues: CATSDFQRGEQFF. The CDR3 nucleotides are TGTGCCACCAGTGATTTTCAGCGGGGTGAGCAGTTCTTC.

The rearrangement links TRBV10-3 to TRBJ2-1; 8 nucleotides agree with TRBD1. Germline loops: CDR1 ENHRY, CDR2 SYGVKD. The CDR3 consists of 15 residues. The ends lost 4 bases at V and 5 bases at J; junction bases unmatched: 7. The CDR3 region has the DNA TGTGCCATCAGTGGAAGACAGGGGTTAAACAATGAGCAGTTCTTC. It codes for CAISGRQGLNNEQFF.

The rearrangement links TRBV7-2 to TRBJ2-1; D may be TRBD1 (5 bases). This CDR3 is 16 amino acids long. The V and J ends lost 3 bases and 0 bases respectively, with 12 bases between them. Germline CDR1 SGHTA, CDR2 FQGNSA. CDR3 bases: TGTGCCAGCAGCTTCAGGTGGGGCAGCTCCTACAATGAGCAGTTCTTC. Its translation is CASSFRWGSSYNEQFF.

The chain has TRBV6-2 or TRBV6-3 and TRBJ1-1; 10 bases match TRBD1. The CDR3 loop spans 15 amino acids. The V gene's germline CDR1 is MNHEY and CDR2 SVGEGT. V dropped 0 bases and J dropped 4; count of bases not matched to a gene: 2. The CDR3: CASSYSWTGGTEAFF. The CDR3 nucleotides are TGTGCCAGCAGTTACTCGTGGACAGGGGGCACTGAAGCTTTCTTT.

V usage is TRBV7-2 and J usage is TRBJ1-1, with 7 nucleotides matching TRBD1. Trimming at V came to 4 bases and at J to 0 bases, leaving 8 bases not matched to a gene. Germline CDR1 and CDR2: SGHTA and FQGNSA. This CDR3 region has 16 residues. Written as DNA, the CDR3 is TGTGCCAGCAGCTCAGGCGCGGACAGGATGAACACTGAAGCTTTCTTT. Protein: CASSSGADRMNTEAFF. The full variable domain, rest sourced from reference TRBV7-2 and TRBJ1-1, is GAGVSQSPSNKVTEKGKDVELRCDPISGHTALYWYRQSLGQGLEFLIYFQGNSAPDKSGLPSDRFSAERTGGSVSTLTIQRTQQEDSAVYLCASSSGADRMNTEAFFGQGTRLTVV.

V and J are TRBV19 and TRBJ1-3, with 7 bases matching TRBD1. With 3 bases clipped from V and 0 bases from J, the junction kept 14 bases outside the gene matches. Looked up from germline, CDR1 is LNHDA and CDR2 is SQIVND (reference sequence). This CDR3 is 19 amino acids long. Here the CDR3 DNA reads TGTGCCAGTAGTATGGCCGAACGAGGGGGCGAATTCTCTGGAAACACCATATATTTT. Translating gives CASSMAERGGEFSGNTIYF.

V and J are TRBV5-1 and TRBJ1-5, with a tentative D call TRBD1 (6 bases). V was pared by 3 bases and J by 2 bases, with 12 bases between. The germline CDR1 and CDR2 sequences are SGHRS and YFSETQ. The CDR3 contains 15 residues. CDR3 nucleotides: TGCGCCAGCAGCTCCGGGGGGGCCGGCAATCAGCCCCAGCATTTT. It translates to CASSSGGAGNQPQHF.

This clone has just one count. The rearrangement links TRBV27 to TRBJ1-5, with TRBD1 matching 7 bases. Germline CDR1 and CDR2: MNHEY and SMNVEV (reference sequence). Trimming removed 8 bases from V and 5 bases from J; junction bases left unmatched: 12. The CDR3 totals 15 residues. CDR3 coding DNA: TGTGCCAGCGCTTATAGGGGGCTAGAGGATCAGCCCCAGCATTTT. It encodes CASAYRGLEDQPQHF.

The V call is TRBV19, the J call TRBJ1-5; no clear D. Germline V gene lookup returns CDR1 LNHDA and CDR2 SQIVND (reference sequence). The CDR3 loop spans 15 amino acids. The V and J ends lost 1 base and 3 bases respectively, with 10 bases between them. The CDR3 DNA follows: TGTGCCAGTAGTATAGGCGCGGAGTTCAATCAGCCCCAGCATTTT. It specifies CASSIGAEFNQPQHF.